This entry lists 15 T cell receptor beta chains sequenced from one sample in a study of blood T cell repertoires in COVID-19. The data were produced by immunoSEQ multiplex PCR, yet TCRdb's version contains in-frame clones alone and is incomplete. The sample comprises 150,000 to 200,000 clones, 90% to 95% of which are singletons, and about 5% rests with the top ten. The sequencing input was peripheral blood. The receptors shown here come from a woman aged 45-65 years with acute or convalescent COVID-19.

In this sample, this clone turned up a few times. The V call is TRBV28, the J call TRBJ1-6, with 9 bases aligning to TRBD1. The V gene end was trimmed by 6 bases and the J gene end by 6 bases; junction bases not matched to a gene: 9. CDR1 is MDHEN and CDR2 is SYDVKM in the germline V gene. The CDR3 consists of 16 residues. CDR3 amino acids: CASSRTGAESNSPLHF. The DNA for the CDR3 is TGTGCCAGCAGCCGGACAGGGGCAGAAAGTAATTCACCCCTCCACTTT.

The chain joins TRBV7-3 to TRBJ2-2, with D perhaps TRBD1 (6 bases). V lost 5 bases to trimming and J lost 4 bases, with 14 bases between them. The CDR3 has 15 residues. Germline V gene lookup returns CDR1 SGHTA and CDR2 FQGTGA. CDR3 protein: CASSRDISGTGELFF. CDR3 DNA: TGTGCCAGCAGCCGGGACATTAGTGGCACCGGGGAGCTGTTTTTT. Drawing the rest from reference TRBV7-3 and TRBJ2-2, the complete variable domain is GAGVSQTPSNKVTEKGKYVELRCDPISGHTALYWYRQSLGQGPEFLIYFQGTGAADDSGLPNDRFFAVRPEGSVSTLKIQRTERGDSAVYLCASSRDISGTGELFFGEGSRLTVL.

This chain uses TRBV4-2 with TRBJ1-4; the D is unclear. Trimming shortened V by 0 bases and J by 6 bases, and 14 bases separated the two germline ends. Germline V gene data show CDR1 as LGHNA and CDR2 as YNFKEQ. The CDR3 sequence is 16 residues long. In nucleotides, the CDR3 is TGTGCCAGCAGCCAAGATAGATGGCAGGTAGATGAAAAACTGTTTTTT. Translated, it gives CASSQDRWQVDEKLFF.

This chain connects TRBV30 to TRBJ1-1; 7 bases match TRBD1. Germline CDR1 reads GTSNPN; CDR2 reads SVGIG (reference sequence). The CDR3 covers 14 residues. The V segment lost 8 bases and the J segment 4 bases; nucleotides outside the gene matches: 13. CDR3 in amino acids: CARDVGRDSTEAFF. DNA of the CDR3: TGTGCCCGGGACGTGGGCAGGGACAGCACTGAAGCTTTCTTT.

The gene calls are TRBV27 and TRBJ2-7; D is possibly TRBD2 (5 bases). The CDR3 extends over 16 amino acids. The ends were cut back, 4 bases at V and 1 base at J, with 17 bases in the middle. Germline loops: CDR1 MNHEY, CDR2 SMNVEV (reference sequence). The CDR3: CASSYIPSRGSYEQYF. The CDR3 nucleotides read TGTGCCAGCAGTTACATCCCCTCGAGAGGGTCCTACGAGCAGTACTTC.

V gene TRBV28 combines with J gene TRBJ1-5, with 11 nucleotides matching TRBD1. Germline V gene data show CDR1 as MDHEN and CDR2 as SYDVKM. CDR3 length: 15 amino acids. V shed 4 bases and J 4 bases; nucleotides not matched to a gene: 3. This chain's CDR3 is CASSSGTGGNQPQHF. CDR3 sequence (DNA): TGTGCCAGCAGTTCGGGGACAGGGGGGAATCAGCCCCAGCATTTT.

This CDR3 reads CASTFGTGWGRIEAFF. The CDR3 region has the DNA TGTGCCAGCACCTTTGGGACAGGGTGGGGAAGGATTGAAGCTTTCTTT. The chain combines TRBV7-8 with TRBJ1-1; 9 bases are shared with TRBD1. The CDR3 has 16 residues. Per the germline V gene, CDR1 is SGHVS and CDR2 is FQNEAQ. V shed 7 bases, J shed 7 bases, and the junction held 16 bases outside the gene matches. Using reference TRBV7-8 and TRBJ1-1 for the parts outside the CDR3, the full variable domain is GAGVSQSPRYKVAKRGQDVALRCDPISGHVSLFWYQQALGQGPEFLTYFQNEAQLDKSGLPSDRFFAERPEGSVSTLKIQRTQQEDSAVYLCASTFGTGWGRIEAFFGQGTRLTVV.

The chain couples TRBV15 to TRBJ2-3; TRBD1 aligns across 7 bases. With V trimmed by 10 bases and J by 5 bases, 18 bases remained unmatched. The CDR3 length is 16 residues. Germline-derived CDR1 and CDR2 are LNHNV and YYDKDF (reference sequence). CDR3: CAIRVGDRVWGDTQYF. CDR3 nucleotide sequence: TGTGCCATTCGTGTGGGCGACAGGGTGTGGGGAGATACGCAGTATTTT.

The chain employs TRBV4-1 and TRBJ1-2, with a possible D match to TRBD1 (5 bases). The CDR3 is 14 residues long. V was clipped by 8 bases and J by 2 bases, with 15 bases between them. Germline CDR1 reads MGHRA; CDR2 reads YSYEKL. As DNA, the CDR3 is TGCGCCAGCGATCGGGGGGAAGGAAACTATGGCTACACCTTC. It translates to CASDRGEGNYGYTF.

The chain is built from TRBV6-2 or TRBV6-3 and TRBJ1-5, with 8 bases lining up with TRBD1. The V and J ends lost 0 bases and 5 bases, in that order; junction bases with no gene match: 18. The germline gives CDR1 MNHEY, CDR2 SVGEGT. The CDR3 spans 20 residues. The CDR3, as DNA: TGTGCCAGCAGTTACTCGATAGCGTCCAGGGGGCGCTTGGGGGATCAGCCCCAGCATTTT. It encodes CASSYSIASRGRLGDQPQHF.

The CDR3 DNA sequence: TGTGCCAGCAGCCAAGCCAGCGCGGGGGTTGCGGGTGAGCAGTTCTTC. Its protein is CASSQASAGVAGEQFF. The genes are TRBV3-1 (or the pseudogene TRBV3-2) and TRBJ2-1, with 7 bases matching TRBD2. This CDR3 comprises 16 residues. Per the germline V gene, CDR1 is LGHDT and CDR2 is YNNKEL (reference sequence). V shed 1 base and J 9 bases; nucleotides not matched to a gene: 12.

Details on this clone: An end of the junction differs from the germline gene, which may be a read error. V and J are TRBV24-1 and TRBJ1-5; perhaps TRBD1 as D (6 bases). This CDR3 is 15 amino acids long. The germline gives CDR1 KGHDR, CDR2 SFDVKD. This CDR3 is CATSDSTGGLKPQHF. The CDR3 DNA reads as TGTGCCACCAGCGATTCTACGGGGGGCCTGAAGCCCCAGCATTTT.

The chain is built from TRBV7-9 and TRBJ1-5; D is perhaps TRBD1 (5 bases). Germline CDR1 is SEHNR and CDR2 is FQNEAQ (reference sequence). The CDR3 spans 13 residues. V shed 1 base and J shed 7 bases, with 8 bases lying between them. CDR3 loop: CASSLEGEQPQHF. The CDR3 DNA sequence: TGTGCCAGCAGCTTAGAAGGGGAACAGCCCCAGCATTTT.

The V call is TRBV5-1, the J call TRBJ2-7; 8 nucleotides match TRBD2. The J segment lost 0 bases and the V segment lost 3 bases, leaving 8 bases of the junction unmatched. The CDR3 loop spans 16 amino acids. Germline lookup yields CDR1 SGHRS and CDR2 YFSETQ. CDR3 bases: TGCGCCAGCAGCTCGGGGACGGGGGGGAGCTCCTACGAGCAGTACTTC. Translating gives CASSSGTGGSSYEQYF.

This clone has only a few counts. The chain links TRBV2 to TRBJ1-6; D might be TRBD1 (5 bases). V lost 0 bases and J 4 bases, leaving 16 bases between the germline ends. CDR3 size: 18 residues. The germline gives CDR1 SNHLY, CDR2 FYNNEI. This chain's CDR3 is CASSEAWTIGTYNSPLHF. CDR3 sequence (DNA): TGTGCCAGCAGTGAAGCGTGGACAATCGGTACTTATAATTCACCCCTCCACTTT.